This TCR beta chain was sequenced during a study of cytomegalovirus exposure and HLA in healthy donors. Study details: About 80 million unique TCRs from HLA-typed donors were held in an early data release.

The PCR ran on 60 Vbeta and 13 Jbeta primers. Some clones are missing from TCRdb's copy, which holds only in-frame ones; the method was immunoSEQ multiplex PCR. The sample consists of around 100,000 clones, roughly 85% of them appearing once. Findings and limits, study-wide: TRBV6-2, TRBV6-3 and other indistinguishable V segments were excluded. A later analysis reportedly identified an Asian-associated ancestry cluster as carrying fewer N-insertions than the approximately 710-donor mean.

With regard to this clone: The antigen is not known.

The CDR3 contains 14 residues. Germline CDR1 SGHNT, CDR2 YENEEA. Trimming shortened V by 5 bases and J by 6 bases, and 11 bases separated the two germline ends. This TCR was sampled from a man in his fifties or sixties in good health and CMV-seropositive. The V call is TRBV11-3, the J call TRBJ1-6, with D possibly being TRBD1 (5 bases). Sequences were obtained from PBMCs. CDR3 amino acids: CASSLGQINSPLHF. The CDR3 DNA reads as TGTGCCAGCAGCCTGGGGCAGATTAATTCACCCCTCCACTTT.